These T cell receptor beta chains were read from a single sample in a study of T cell responses to AZD1222 COVID-19 vaccine. Generated by immunoSEQ multiplex PCR, the TCRdb table keeps only in-frame clones and is missing some. The sample shows about 140,000 clones, about 89% of them seen only once. Source: peripheral blood, taken on day 0 of AZD1222 vaccination. These receptors all come from an adult in good health. Both conserved end residues are part of each CDR3. D genes are given only for firm matches. Expanded clones are given a class, and other clones once, few, many or no size at all.

abundance,j_gene,d_gene,v_gene,CDR3nt,CDR3aa
.,TRBJ1-2,TRBD1,TRBV4-3,TGCGCCAGCAGCCAAGAAGTGCAGGGACAGGGGGCCTATGGCTACACCTTC,CASSQEVQGQGAYGYTF
.,TRBJ2-3,.,TRBV28,TGTGCCAGCAGCCCCCGAGGGGAGGGCACAGATACGCAGTATTTT,CASSPRGEGTDTQYF
.,TRBJ1-2,.,TRBV5-6,TGTGCCAGCTGGAGGCGGCAGACGTATGGCTACACCTTC,CASWRRQTYGYTF
.,TRBJ2-1,TRBD1,TRBV11-1,TGTGCCAGCAGCAGCTGGGACAGGGGCCTAGGGGATGAGCAGTTCTTC,CASSSWDRGLGDEQFF
.,TRBJ1-6,.,TRBV3-1/TRBV3-2,TGTGCCAGCAGCCAATACTCAAATTCACCCCTCCACTTT,CASSQYSNSPLHF
.,TRBJ1-1,.,TRBV11-2,TGTGCCAGCAGCTTAGTTGGGAGTCTTTGGGCTTTCTTT,CASSLVGSLWAFF
.,TRBJ2-2,.,TRBV4-2,TGTGCCAGCAGCCGCGACTTAAACACCGGGGAGCTGTTTTTT,CASSRDLNTGELFF
.,TRBJ1-1,.,TRBV7-8,TGTGCCAGCAGCCGCGGGCGAGGGGAAGGTACTGAAGCTTTCTTT,CASSRGRGEGTEAFF
.,TRBJ2-5,.,TRBV11-2,TGTGCCAGCAGCTTAGGGGAGACCCAGTACTTC,CASSLGETQYF
.,TRBJ1-1,.,TRBV7-7,TGTGCTAGCAGCTTATCTTCCGGCACTGAAGCTTTCTTT,CASSLSSGTEAFF
few,TRBJ2-1,.,TRBV14,TGTGCCAGCAGCCAAGATTTCTGGCGGGGTACTGAGCAGTTCTTC,CASSQDFWRGTEQFF
.,TRBJ1-1,TRBD1,TRBV5-1,TGCGCCAGCAGCACGGGACAGGCGAACACTGAAGCTTTCTTT,CASSTGQANTEAFF
few,TRBJ2-3,TRBD2,TRBV5-4,TGTGCCAGCAGCTGGGGACTAGCGGGGGGGACGAACACAGATACGCAGTATTTT,CASSWGLAGGTNTDTQYF
.,TRBJ2-1,TRBD2,TRBV2,TGTGCCAGCAGTGAACTGGGGGGGAATGAGCAGTTCTTC,CASSELGGNEQFF
.,TRBJ2-1,TRBD1,TRBV6-5,TGTGCCAGCAGAGGGGACAGGGATCCCTACAATGAGCAGTTCTTC,CASRGDRDPYNEQFF
.,TRBJ1-6,.,TRBV19,TGTGCCAGTAGTATAGATTTACGCTGGAATTCACCCCTCCACTTT,CASSIDLRWNSPLHF
.,TRBJ1-5,.,TRBV6-1,TGTGCCAGCAGTGAAGTGGGCGGGGCAGGCAATCAGCCCCAGCATTTT,CASSEVGGAGNQPQHF
.,TRBJ1-1,TRBD1,TRBV5-8,TGTGCCAGCAGCTTACAGCCGGGACAGGGCTTTAAGAACACTGAAGCTTTCTTT,CASSLQPGQGFKNTEAFF
.,TRBJ1-2,.,TRBV18,TGTGCCAGCTCACCCACTAAATCAGGAGGTTCGATCGGCTACACCTTC,CASSPTKSGGSIGYTF
.,TRBJ2-3,TRBD2,TRBV7-6,TGTGCCAGCAGCCAGGTCGGGGGCAGCGGGGGGCTCAGCACAGATACGCAGTATTTT,CASSQVGGSGGLSTDTQYF
.,TRBJ2-2,.,TRBV7-7,TGTGCTAGCAGCTTAGGAACGAACACCGGGGAGCTGTTTTTT,CASSLGTNTGELFF
.,TRBJ1-5,.,TRBV9,TGTGCCAGCAGCGTAGATGGGGGCCTCAATCAGCCCCAGCATTTT,CASSVDGGLNQPQHF
.,TRBJ1-2,.,TRBV15,TGTGCCACCAGCAGACAAGTCGGCTATGGCTACACCTTC,CATSRQVGYGYTF
.,TRBJ1-1,.,TRBV29-1,TGCAGCGTTGAGCGACGGCTGAACACTGAAGCTTTCTTT,CSVERRLNTEAFF
.,TRBJ1-5,TRBD1,TRBV7-4,TGTGCCAGCAGCTCGTCACTCAAAGACAGGGAGTATCAGCCCCAGCATTTT,CASSSSLKDREYQPQHF
.,TRBJ1-6,.,TRBV2,TGTGCCAGCAGTTGGGGGACGAATTCACCCCTCCACTTT,CASSWGTNSPLHF
.,TRBJ1-1,.,TRBV28,TGTGCCAGCAGCCTCTCGGGTAGGGGAGCTTTCTTT,CASSLSGRGAFF
.,TRBJ1-2,.,TRBV6-2/TRBV6-3,TGTGCCAGCAGTTACGTGACAGCTAACTATGGCTACACCTTC,CASSYVTANYGYTF
.,TRBJ2-1,TRBD2,TRBV6-6,TGTGCCAGCAGTTACTTAGCGGGGTCCTCCTACAATGAGCAGTTCTTC,CASSYLAGSSYNEQFF
few,TRBJ2-1,.,TRBV28,TGTGCCAGCAGATTTCCGACTGGGACCGTTGAGCAGTTCTTC,CASRFPTGTVEQFF
once,TRBJ2-7,TRBD2,TRBV7-2,TGTGCCAGCAGCTTCCGACTAGCGGCTTACGAGCAGTACTTC,CASSFRLAAYEQYF
.,TRBJ2-7,.,TRBV29-1,TGCAGCGTTGGAGTTAGGGGCTACGAGCAGTACTTC,CSVGVRGYEQYF
.,TRBJ1-2,TRBD1,TRBV19,TGTGCCAGTAGTATCAAACAGGGGGCTGGCTACACCTTC,CASSIKQGAGYTF
few,TRBJ1-1,.,TRBV30,TGTGCCCAAAACCGGGCTACCAACACTGAAGCTTTCTTT,CAQNRATNTEAFF
.,TRBJ1-1,.,TRBV7-3,TGTGCCAGCAGCTTACAGGAGAACACTGAAGCTTTCTTT,CASSLQENTEAFF
.,TRBJ2-5,.,TRBV6-5,TGTGCCGTACAAGGGACACTGGAGACCCAGTACTTC,CAVQGTLETQYF
.,TRBJ1-5,.,TRBV6-2/TRBV6-3,TGTGCCAGCAGTTACTCTGGACCAAGCAATCAGCCCCAGCATTTT,CASSYSGPSNQPQHF
.,TRBJ1-2,.,TRBV12-3/TRBV12-4,TGTGCCAGCAGTCCGTATCGGAACATTGGCTACACCTTC,CASSPYRNIGYTF
.,TRBJ1-1,.,TRBV18,TGTGCCAGCTCACCGACACAGGAGTTAATGAACACTGAAGCTTTCTTT,CASSPTQELMNTEAFF
.,TRBJ1-3,.,TRBV6-5,TGTGCCAGCAGTCCTAGGGAGCGGACCATATATTTT,CASSPRERTIYF
.,TRBJ1-1,.,TRBV20-1,TGCAGTGCTAGTCTAATCTCCATTAACACTGAAGCTTTCTTT,CSASLISINTEAFF
.,TRBJ2-3,TRBD2,TRBV5-1,TGCGCCAGCAGCGGGTTAGCGGGGGCCCTACTCACAGATACGCAGTATTTT,CASSGLAGALLTDTQYF
few,TRBJ1-2,.,TRBV25-1,TGTGCCAGCAGTGAGAGGACGGAGTATGGCTACACCTTC,CASSERTEYGYTF
.,TRBJ2-7,.,TRBV7-9,TGTGCCAGCAGGCGGGGATCAGGGTCCTACGAGCAGTACTTC,CASRRGSGSYEQYF
.,TRBJ1-1,.,TRBV5-5,TGTGCCAGCAAACAAGATTTCAAAGCTTTCTTT,CASKQDFKAFF